Listed below are T cell receptor beta chains from one sample, sequenced in a study of Ad26.COV2.S vaccination and SARS-CoV-2 variants. Sequenced by immunoSEQ multiplex PCR; TCRdb stores in-frame clones only, minus some. This repertoire shows about 390,000 clones, 80% to 95% found once; its top ten account for around 1.7%. The sample here was peripheral blood, taken in a trial of Ad26.COV2.S vaccine versus placebo. The source is a person aged 18-65 years who received the Ad26.COV2.S COVID-19 vaccine or a placebo. CDR3s include the opening cysteine and the closing phenylalanine or tryptophan. D genes are given only for firm matches. Not every row has a clone size; where given, it reads once, few, many or a size class.

D: -
J: TRBJ2-1
V: TRBV5-5
size: once
DNA: TGTGCCAGCAGCTTGGTGGATGGGCCCTACAATGAGCAGTTCTTC
CDR3: CASSLVDGPYNEQFF

D: -
J: TRBJ1-5
V: TRBV27
size: -
DNA: TGTGCCAGCAGCGCAGGTGGCCCTGGTCAGCCCCAGCATTTT
CDR3: CASSAGGPGQPQHF

D: TRBD2
J: TRBJ2-3
V: TRBV7-2
size: -
DNA: TGTGCCAGCAGCACAATAGCGGGGGCCTACACAGATACGCAGTATTTT
CDR3: CASSTIAGAYTDTQYF

D: -
J: TRBJ1-1
V: TRBV2
size: -
DNA: TGTGCCAGCAGTGATGGGGCAGAAGCTTTCTTT
CDR3: CASSDGAEAFF

D: -
J: TRBJ1-2
V: TRBV19
size: once
DNA: TGTGCCAGTAGTATAGATTGGTCCGGGACAAGCTATGGCTACACCTTC
CDR3: CASSIDWSGTSYGYTF

D: TRBD1
J: TRBJ2-7
V: TRBV9
size: once
DNA: TGTGCCAGCAGCGTAGGAACAGGGGGCTCCTACGAGCAGTACTTC
CDR3: CASSVGTGGSYEQYF

D: TRBD1
J: TRBJ2-7
V: TRBV29-1
size: -
DNA: TGCAGCGTTGAAGCGGGACAGGGGTACGAGCAGTACTTC
CDR3: CSVEAGQGYEQYF

D: -
J: TRBJ1-4
V: TRBV2
size: -
DNA: TGTGCCAGCAGTTACAGGGCCCTTAATGAAAAACTGTTTTTT
CDR3: CASSYRALNEKLFF

D: TRBD1
J: TRBJ2-2
V: TRBV5-1
size: -
DNA: TGCGCCAGCACAACAGGGGGCTATACCGGGGAGCTGTTTTTT
CDR3: CASTTGGYTGELFF

D: -
J: TRBJ1-6
V: TRBV4-3
size: -
DNA: TGCGCCAGCGGAGAGACGGCGGCAGGGGTGCATTCACCCCTCCACTTT
CDR3: CASGETAAGVHSPLHF

D: TRBD2
J: TRBJ2-7
V: TRBV15
size: -
DNA: TGTGCCACCTGGGGGGGAGGGGCAGGGCACGAGCAGTACTTC
CDR3: CATWGGGAGHEQYF

D: TRBD1
J: TRBJ2-2
V: TRBV6-4
size: -
DNA: TGTGCCAGCAGTGTGGGACAGGGTAACACCGGGGAGCTGTTTTTT
CDR3: CASSVGQGNTGELFF

D: -
J: TRBJ1-2
V: TRBV5-6
size: -
DNA: TGTGCCAGCAGCTTGGGGGGGACGGACCAATATGGCTACACCTTC
CDR3: CASSLGGTDQYGYTF

D: -
J: TRBJ2-5
V: TRBV5-1
size: -
DNA: TGCGCCAGCAGCTTAGAACAGCCCCAAGAGACCCAGTACTTC
CDR3: CASSLEQPQETQYF

D: TRBD1
J: TRBJ2-3
V: TRBV24-1
size: -
DNA: TGTGCCACCAGTGCCGAACGGGGACAGGGTAGATTCACAGATACGCAGTATTTT
CDR3: CATSAERGQGRFTDTQYF

D: TRBD1
J: TRBJ1-4
V: TRBV15
size: -
DNA: TGTGCCACCAGCAGGGCGACCACCGGGACAGGGGCAGGAGAAAAACTGTTTTTT
CDR3: CATSRATTGTGAGEKLFF

D: -
J: TRBJ2-2
V: TRBV30
size: -
DNA: TGTGCCTGGAGTGTGGGCCGGGCCGGGGAGCTGTTTTTT
CDR3: CAWSVGRAGELFF

D: -
J: TRBJ2-5
V: TRBV7-6
size: once
DNA: TGTGCCAGCAGCCAACAGGGGAGGCAAGAGACCCAGTACTTC
CDR3: CASSQQGRQETQYF

D: -
J: TRBJ1-2
V: TRBV5-4
size: -
DNA: TGTGCCAGCAGCTTGGTGGTGGGACCAGTCGACGATGGCTACACCTTC
CDR3: CASSLVVGPVDDGYTF

D: -
J: TRBJ2-5
V: TRBV2
size: -
DNA: TGTGCCAGCAGTGAATGGCAGATGAAGACCCAGTACTTC
CDR3: CASSEWQMKTQYF

D: -
J: TRBJ2-7
V: TRBV27
size: -
DNA: TGTGCCAGCAGTCCCTACAGGGTTGACGAGCAGTACTTC
CDR3: CASSPYRVDEQYF

D: TRBD1
J: TRBJ1-2
V: TRBV29-1
size: once
DNA: TGCAGCGCCAGAGACAGGGTTGATCGCTACACCTTC
CDR3: CSARDRVDRYTF

D: -
J: TRBJ2-3
V: TRBV10-3
size: -
DNA: TGTGCCATCAGTGAAAGGATCGGGGGGCAGTATTTT
CDR3: CAISERIGGQYF

D: -
J: TRBJ2-7
V: TRBV6-5
size: -
DNA: TGTGCCAGCATGAGTGAGAGCTCCTACGAGCAGTACTTC
CDR3: CASMSESSYEQYF

D: TRBD2
J: TRBJ2-3
V: TRBV10-3
size: -
DNA: TGTGCCATCAGTGAGAAGCGGGGGGGAGATACGCAGTATTTT
CDR3: CAISEKRGGDTQYF

D: TRBD2
J: TRBJ2-1
V: TRBV5-5
size: -
DNA: TGTGCCAGCAGCCTCGGCGTGGCGATCGGGGGGAATGAGCAGTTCTTC
CDR3: CASSLGVAIGGNEQFF

D: TRBD2
J: TRBJ2-3
V: TRBV7-2
size: -
DNA: TGTGCCAGCAGCCGCGGGCTAGCGGGGGGGCTGGGCACAGATACGCAGTATTTT
CDR3: CASSRGLAGGLGTDTQYF

D: TRBD1
J: TRBJ1-5
V: TRBV18
size: -
DNA: TGTGCCAGCTCACAGGACAGGGGGCGGAATCAGCCCCAGCATTTT
CDR3: CASSQDRGRNQPQHF

D: -
J: TRBJ1-3
V: TRBV19
size: -
DNA: TGTGCCAGTAGTCCCGAGGCGGGAAACACCATATATTTT
CDR3: CASSPEAGNTIYF

D: -
J: TRBJ1-3
V: TRBV10-2
size: once
DNA: TGCGCCAGCAGTGAGCGGCAGCTCTCTGGAAACACCATATATTTT
CDR3: CASSERQLSGNTIYF

D: -
J: TRBJ2-7
V: TRBV7-9
size: -
DNA: TGTGCCAGCAGCTTAGGGCAGGTGAGCTCCTACGAGCAGTACTTC
CDR3: CASSLGQVSSYEQYF

D: TRBD1
J: TRBJ2-1
V: TRBV30
size: -
DNA: TGTGCCTGGAGTTTTCCGGGACAGGGGCTCCTATCCTACTACAATGAGCAGTTCTTC
CDR3: CAWSFPGQGLLSYYNEQFF

D: -
J: TRBJ2-5
V: TRBV28
size: -
DNA: TGTGCCAACAGCCCGTGGATCAGGGAGACCCAGTACTTC
CDR3: CANSPWIRETQYF

D: -
J: TRBJ1-1
V: TRBV9
size: -
DNA: TGTGCCAGCAGCGGCAGGGAGAACACTGAAGCTTTCTTT
CDR3: CASSGRENTEAFF

D: -
J: TRBJ2-3
V: TRBV7-9
size: -
DNA: TGTGCCAGCTTGGGGGCCGTACTACTGTCAGATACGCAGTATTTT
CDR3: CASLGAVLLSDTQYF

D: -
J: TRBJ2-2
V: TRBV2
size: -
DNA: TGTGCCAGCAGTGACAGCATCCAGACCGGGGAGCTGTTTTTT
CDR3: CASSDSIQTGELFF

D: TRBD2
J: TRBJ2-1
V: TRBV10-1
size: -
DNA: TGCGCCAGCAGTGAGAAGGACCCGAATTCCGGGACTAGCGGGGGGAGCTCCTACAATGAGCAGTTCTTC
CDR3: CASSEKDPNSGTSGGSSYNEQFF

D: TRBD1
J: TRBJ1-5
V: TRBV5-6
size: -
DNA: TGTGCCAGCAGCCTAACAGGGGGCCGTCAGCCCCAGCATTTT
CDR3: CASSLTGGRQPQHF

D: -
J: TRBJ2-3
V: TRBV5-4
size: once
DNA: TGTGCCAGCAGCTTGGAGGGAGATACGCAGTATTTT
CDR3: CASSLEGDTQYF

D: TRBD1
J: TRBJ2-3
V: TRBV6-2/TRBV6-3
size: -
DNA: TGTGCCAGCAGTTACGGGACAGGGGCACTCACAGATACGCAGTATTTT
CDR3: CASSYGTGALTDTQYF

D: -
J: TRBJ2-2
V: TRBV27
size: -
DNA: TGTGCCAGCAGTTTAATAGGGCGTGGGGAGCTGTTTTTT
CDR3: CASSLIGRGELFF

D: -
J: TRBJ1-2
V: TRBV7-9
size: few
DNA: TGTGCCAGCAGCTCTGGGGCGTTGCAGGGCTATGGCTACACCTTC
CDR3: CASSSGALQGYGYTF

D: -
J: TRBJ2-7
V: TRBV7-9
size: -
DNA: TGTGCCAGCAGCTTAGGAGGCATCGGCAGATCGTCCTACGAGCAGTACTTC
CDR3: CASSLGGIGRSSYEQYF

D: -
J: TRBJ2-2
V: TRBV5-8
size: -
DNA: TGTGCCAGCAGCCTGGCCGGGAGGGAGCTGTTTTTT
CDR3: CASSLAGRELFF

D: -
J: TRBJ1-5
V: TRBV19
size: -
DNA: TGTGCCAGTAGTATTAGTAGTACAGTTCATCAGCCCCAGCATTTT
CDR3: CASSISSTVHQPQHF

D: TRBD1
J: TRBJ1-2
V: TRBV18
size: -
DNA: TGTGCCAGCTCAACTCGGACAGGGAACACCTATGGCTACACCTTC
CDR3: CASSTRTGNTYGYTF

D: TRBD2
J: TRBJ2-1
V: TRBV24-1
size: -
DNA: TGTGCCACCAGTTTCGGCGGGAGCTCCTACAATGAGCAGTTCTTC
CDR3: CATSFGGSSYNEQFF

D: TRBD2
J: TRBJ2-7
V: TRBV27
size: -
DNA: TGTGCCAGCAGTCCCGGACTAGCGGTCCACGAGCAGTACTTC
CDR3: CASSPGLAVHEQYF

D: -
J: TRBJ2-6
V: TRBV5-1
size: -
DNA: TGCGCCAGCAGCTTACGCCTTTGGGGGGAGCCTGGGGCCAACGTCCTGACTTTC
CDR3: CASSLRLWGEPGANVLTF

D: TRBD1
J: TRBJ2-3
V: TRBV6-2/TRBV6-3
size: -
DNA: TGTGCCAGCAGCTGGGGACAGGGCGCAGATACGCAGTATTTT
CDR3: CASSWGQGADTQYF

D: -
J: TRBJ1-1
V: TRBV7-9
size: -
DNA: TGTGCCAGCAGAGTGAACACTGAAGCTTTCTTT
CDR3: CASRVNTEAFF

D: -
J: TRBJ1-3
V: TRBV2
size: -
DNA: TGTGCCAGCAGACCCCTGACAGGCTCTGGAAACACCATATATTTT
CDR3: CASRPLTGSGNTIYF

D: -
J: TRBJ1-2
V: TRBV6-5
size: -
DNA: TGTGCCAGCAGCGGGGGAAATGGCTACACCTTC
CDR3: CASSGGNGYTF

D: -
J: TRBJ2-7
V: TRBV7-8
size: few
DNA: TGTGCCAGCAGCTTAGTACTTGGGCCTAGTGAGCAGTACTTC
CDR3: CASSLVLGPSEQYF

D: -
J: TRBJ2-7
V: TRBV19
size: few
DNA: TGTGCCAGCCCATTATATAAGGGTCGCCGGCAGGGTAATTCCTACGAGCAGTACTTC
CDR3: CASPLYKGRRQGNSYEQYF